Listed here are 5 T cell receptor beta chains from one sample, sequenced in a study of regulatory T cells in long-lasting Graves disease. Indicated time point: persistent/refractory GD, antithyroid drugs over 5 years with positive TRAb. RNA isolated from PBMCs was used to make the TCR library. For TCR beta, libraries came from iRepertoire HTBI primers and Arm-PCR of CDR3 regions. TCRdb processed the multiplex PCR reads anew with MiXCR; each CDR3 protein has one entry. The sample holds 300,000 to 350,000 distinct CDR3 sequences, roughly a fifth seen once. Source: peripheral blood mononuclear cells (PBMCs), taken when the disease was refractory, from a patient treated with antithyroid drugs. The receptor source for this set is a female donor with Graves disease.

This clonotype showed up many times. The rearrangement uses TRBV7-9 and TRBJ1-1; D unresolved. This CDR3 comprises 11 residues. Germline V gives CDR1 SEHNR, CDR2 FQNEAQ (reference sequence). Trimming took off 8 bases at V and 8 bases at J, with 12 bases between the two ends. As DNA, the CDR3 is TGTGCCAGCGCCTCCGGCAGGGAAGCTTTCTTT. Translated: CASASGREAFF.

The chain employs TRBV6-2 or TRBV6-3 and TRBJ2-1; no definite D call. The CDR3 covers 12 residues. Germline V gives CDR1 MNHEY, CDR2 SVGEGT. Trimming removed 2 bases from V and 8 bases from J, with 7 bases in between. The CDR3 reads CASSYLQDEQFF. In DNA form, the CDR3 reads TGTGCCAGCAGTTACCTCCAGGATGAGCAGTTCTTC.

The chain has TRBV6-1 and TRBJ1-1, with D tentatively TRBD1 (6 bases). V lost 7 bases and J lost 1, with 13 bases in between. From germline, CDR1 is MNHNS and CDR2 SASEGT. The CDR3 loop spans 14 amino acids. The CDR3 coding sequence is TGTGCCAGCAATCCACAGGGCTCGAACACTGAAGCTTTCTTT. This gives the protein CASNPQGSNTEAFF.

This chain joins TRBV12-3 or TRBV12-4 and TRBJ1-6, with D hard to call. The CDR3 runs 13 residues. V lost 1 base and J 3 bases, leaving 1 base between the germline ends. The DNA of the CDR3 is TGTGCCAGCAGTTTAGGCTATAATTCACCCCTCCACTTT. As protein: CASSLGYNSPLHF.

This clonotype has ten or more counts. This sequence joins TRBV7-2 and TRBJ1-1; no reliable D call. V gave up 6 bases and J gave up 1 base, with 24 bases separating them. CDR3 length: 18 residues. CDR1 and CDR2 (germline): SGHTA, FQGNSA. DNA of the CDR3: TGTGCCAGCAGTCCCACCTGGCAGATCGTCGCGTGGAACACTGAAGCTTTCTTT. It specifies CASSPTWQIVAWNTEAFF.